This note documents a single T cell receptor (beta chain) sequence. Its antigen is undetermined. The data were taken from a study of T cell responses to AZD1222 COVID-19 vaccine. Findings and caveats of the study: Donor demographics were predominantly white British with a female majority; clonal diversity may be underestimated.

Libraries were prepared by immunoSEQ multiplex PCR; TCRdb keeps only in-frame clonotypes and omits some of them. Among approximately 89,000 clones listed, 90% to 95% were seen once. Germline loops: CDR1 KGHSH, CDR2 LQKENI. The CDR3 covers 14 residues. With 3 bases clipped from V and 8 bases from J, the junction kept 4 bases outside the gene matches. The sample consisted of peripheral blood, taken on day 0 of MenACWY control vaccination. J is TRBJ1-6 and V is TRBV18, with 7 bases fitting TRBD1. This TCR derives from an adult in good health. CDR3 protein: CASSPQGDDSPLHF. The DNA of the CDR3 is TGTGCCAGCTCACCTCAGGGGGACGATTCACCCCTCCACTTT.